Shown below are 10 T cell receptor beta chains from a single sample sequenced in a study of blood T cell repertoires in COVID-19. Using immunoSEQ multiplex PCR, the repertoire was profiled, and TCRdb retains in-frame clones only, with some absent. The table shows 90,000 to 100,000 clones, with 81% occurring only once. Sequencing was performed on peripheral blood. These receptors were obtained from a man in his fifties or sixties with acute or convalescent COVID-19.

The V call is TRBV27, the J call TRBJ1-2, with a weak D call TRBD1 (5 bases). V was shortened by 9 bases and J by 5 bases, with 28 bases between the two germline ends. CDR1 and CDR2 from the germline V gene are MNHEY and SMNVEV (reference sequence). The CDR3 extends over 17 amino acids. In DNA, the CDR3 is TGTGCCAGTGCTACCCTCACCCAGAGCAGGGATCATTATGGCTACACCTTC. It codes for CASATLTQSRDHYGYTF.

CDR3 in amino acids: CASSEVQGGNSPLHF. As DNA, the CDR3 is TGTGCCAGCAGTGAAGTGCAGGGGGGTAATTCACCCCTCCACTTT. The V and J genes are TRBV25-1 and TRBJ1-6; 7 bases agree with TRBD1. V lost 2 bases to trimming and J lost 6 bases; unmatched junction nucleotides: 4. CDR1 MGHDK and CDR2 SYGVNS come from the germline V gene. CDR3 size: 15 residues.

CDR3 coding DNA: TGTGCCAGCAGCCCCGTGGACAGACTAGCCAAAAACATTCAGTACTTC. It yields the protein CASSPVDRLAKNIQYF. The chain joins TRBV6-2 or TRBV6-3 to TRBJ2-4, with D perhaps matching TRBD1 (6 bases). The V gene's germline CDR1 is MNHEY and CDR2 SVGEGT. V lost 6 bases to trimming and J lost 0 bases, with 15 bases between them. The CDR3 is 16 residues long.

This CDR3 reads CASSKQGSAEAFF. CDR3 DNA sequence: TGTGCCAGCAGTAAACAGGGGTCTGCTGAAGCTTTCTTT. The rearrangement uses TRBV2 and TRBJ1-1; 7 nucleotides line up with TRBD1. Germline trimming cut 5 bases from V and 6 bases from J; bases unmatched to any gene: 6. The CDR3 has 13 amino acids. The germline CDR1 and CDR2 sequences are SNHLY and FYNNEI.

This clone was counted between two and nine times. The chain combines TRBV20-1 with TRBJ1-1, with D perhaps TRBD1 (5 bases). Between the trimmed V and J ends, which lost 3 bases and 14 bases, there was a span of 19 bases. The CDR3 contains 12 residues. Germline V lookup: CDR1 DFQATT, CDR2 SNEGSKA (reference sequence). The CDR3 is CSASGSAGKFFF. For the CDR3, the DNA is TGCAGTGCTAGTGGGTCGGCAGGGAAATTCTTCTTT.

V is TRBV10-3 and J is TRBJ2-7; 10 nucleotides match TRBD1. V lost 4 bases and J lost 3; bases outside the gene matches: 3. Germline loops: CDR1 ENHRY, CDR2 SYGVKD. The CDR3 extends over 14 amino acids. For the CDR3, the DNA is TGTGCCATCAGTGCAGACAGGGGGCACTACGAGCAGTACTTC. It is translated as CAISADRGHYEQYF.

The chain couples TRBV6-6 to TRBJ2-7; no reliable D call. CDR1 and CDR2 (germline): MNHNY, SVGAGI (reference sequence). This CDR3 is built from 13 residues. V shed 5 bases and J shed 2 bases, with 10 bases lying between them. CDR3 residues: CASSKTDTYEQYF. CDR3 nucleotides: TGTGCCAGCAGTAAAACAGATACCTACGAGCAGTACTTC.

The chain combines TRBV18 with TRBJ2-5; no clear D. The CDR3 consists of 13 residues. V lost 6 bases and J 1 base, leaving 9 bases between the germline ends. From germline, CDR1 is KGHSH and CDR2 LQKENI. The CDR3 reads CASSKSPQETQYF. The CDR3 region has the DNA TGTGCCAGCTCTAAGAGCCCCCAAGAGACCCAGTACTTC.

J is TRBJ1-3 and V is TRBV5-1; perhaps TRBD1 as D (6 bases). The CDR3 runs 15 residues. The germline gives CDR1 SGHRS, CDR2 YFSETQ. V was trimmed by 5 bases and J by 2 bases, leaving 14 bases between them. CDR3 DNA: TGCGCCAGCAGGTCGGACAGTGGGACTGGAAACACCATATATTTT. Protein product: CASRSDSGTGNTIYF.

J is TRBJ2-7 and V is TRBV11-3; D remains unclear. Trimming left V 6 bases short and J 3 bases short, with 6 bases between. CDR3 length: 11 amino acids. CDR1 SGHNT and CDR2 YENEEA come from the germline V gene. The CDR3 here is CASSKLYEQYF. CDR3 sequence (DNA): TGTGCCAGCAGTAAGCTCTACGAGCAGTACTTC.